A single sample is the source of the 31 T cell receptor beta chains below, sequenced in a study of T cells after posttransplantation cyclophosphamide. The table came from immunoSEQ multiplex PCR; TCRdb's copy has only in-frame clones and leaves some out. The table includes approximately 29,000 clones, just over 85% detected once. Sequences were obtained from PBMCs. The origin of the receptors is a man aged 45 to 65.

This chain joins TRBV25-1 and TRBJ2-3, with 9 bases lining up with TRBD2. The J segment lost 2 bases and the V segment lost 1 base, leaving 4 bases of the junction unmatched. CDR3 length: 16 amino acids. The germline gives CDR1 MGHDK, CDR2 SYGVNS. The CDR3 region is CASSELAGVFTDTQYF. The DNA of the CDR3 is TGTGCCAGCAGTGAATTAGCGGGAGTTTTCACAGATACGCAGTATTTT.

The chain couples TRBV11-3 to TRBJ2-3; TRBD2 matches at 11 bases. After removal of 4 bases from V and 4 bases from J, the junction contained 7 bases not matched to a gene. The CDR3 runs 16 residues. Germline V gene sequence: CDR1 SGHNT, CDR2 YENEEA. The CDR3 nucleotides read TGTGCCAGCAGCTCCTATAGCGGGAGGGGGCCAGATACGCAGTATTTT. It yields the protein CASSSYSGRGPDTQYF.

The rearrangement links TRBV28 to TRBJ2-7; 8 bases map to TRBD1. V dropped 1 base and J dropped 3; count of bases not matched to a gene: 8. Germline assignment: CDR1 MDHEN and CDR2 SYDVKM. This CDR3 contains 16 residues. The CDR3 bases are TGTGCCAGCAGTTTATTTGGGGACAGGCAGGACTACGAGCAGTACTTC. It yields the protein CASSLFGDRQDYEQYF.

This clone appeared once. V usage is TRBV6-5 and J usage is TRBJ1-5, with D unresolved. V was shortened by 8 bases and J by 4 bases, with 12 bases between the two germline ends. The CDR3 is 13 residues long. Looked up from germline, CDR1 is MNHEY and CDR2 is SVGAGI. DNA for the CDR3: TGTGCCAGCGGACTTAAATGGAATCAGCCCCAGCATTTT. This gives the protein CASGLKWNQPQHF.

V gene TRBV11-1 combines with J gene TRBJ1-2; D not certain. Between the trimmed V and J ends, which lost 2 bases and 4 bases, there was a span of 11 bases. In germline, CDR1 is SGHAT, CDR2 FQDESV (reference sequence). The CDR3 sequence is 14 residues long. The CDR3 is CASSLNPGSYGYTF. CDR3 nucleotides: TGTGCCAGCAGCTTAAACCCAGGCAGCTATGGCTACACCTTC.

The chain joins TRBV6-5 to TRBJ2-7; 9 bases fit TRBD2. CDR3 length: 15 residues. The germline V gene has CDR1 MNHEY and CDR2 SVGAGI. V lost 2 bases and J lost 7; bases outside the gene matches: 9. This CDR3 reads CASSYQVAGASEQYF. CDR3 bases: TGTGCCAGCAGTTACCAGGTAGCGGGAGCTAGTGAGCAGTACTTC.

The CDR3 protein is CASSLAGGRYEQFF. In DNA form, the CDR3 reads TGTGCCAGCAGCTTAGCGGGAGGGCGGTATGAGCAGTTCTTC. The chain employs TRBV11-1 and TRBJ2-1, with TRBD2 matching over 7 bases. Unmatched junction bases numbered 4, after V lost 0 bases and J lost 8 bases. Germline CDR1 and CDR2: SGHAT and FQDESV (reference sequence). The CDR3 is made up of 14 amino acids.

This chain uses TRBV5-6 with TRBJ2-1; the D gene is possibly TRBD1 (6 bases). This CDR3 comprises 15 residues. CDR1 and CDR2 from the germline V gene are SGHDT and YYEEEE. The germline V and J ends were trimmed by 2 bases and 4 bases, with 13 bases remaining between them. The CDR3: CASSFLGRGYNEQFF. The CDR3 DNA follows: TGTGCCAGCAGCTTTCTGGGCAGGGGTTACAATGAGCAGTTCTTC.

The chain carries TRBV30 and TRBJ1-6; possibly TRBD1 for D (5 bases). The CDR3 is 10 amino acids. V lost 4 bases to trimming and J lost 16 bases, with 11 bases between them. Germline V lookup: CDR1 GTSNPN, CDR2 SVGIG (reference sequence). The DNA of the CDR3 is TGTGCCTGGAAATTCGGGACTCTCCACTTT. This gives the protein CAWKFGTLHF.

The rearrangement joins TRBV6-6 to TRBJ1-4; no clear D. The CDR3 spans 16 residues. V was pared by 0 bases and J by 0 bases, with 8 bases between. CDR1 and CDR2 from the germline V gene are MNHNY and SVGAGI (reference sequence). CDR3 region: CASSYSRRATNEKLFF. In nucleotides, the CDR3 is TGTGCCAGCAGTTACTCACGTCGGGCAACTAATGAAAAACTGTTTTTT.

The chain carries TRBV9 and TRBJ1-2, with D possibly being TRBD1 (5 bases). Trimming removed 4 bases from V and 2 bases from J, with 9 bases in between. CDR3 length equals 13 residues. Germline V CDR1 and CDR2: SGDLS, YYNGEE. DNA of the CDR3: TGTGCCAGCAGCCCGACAGAAAACTATGGCTACACCTTC. This translates into CASSPTENYGYTF. The complete variable domain, with remaining parts taken from reference TRBV9 and TRBJ1-2, reads DSGVTQTPKHLITATGQRVTLRCSPRSGDLSVYWYQQSLDQGLQFLIQYYNGEERAKGNILERFSAQQFPDLHSELNLSSLELGDSALYFCASSPTENYGYTFGSGTRLTVV.

The count of this clone is one. The chain carries TRBV4-3 and TRBJ1-2; no clear D gene. Trimming took 0 bases from V and 1 from J, leaving 15 bases between them. This CDR3 comprises 17 residues. Germline V CDR1 and CDR2: LGHNA, YSLEER. The CDR3 DNA follows: TGCGCCAGCAGCCAAGATGCGAAGGCGGGGAGTAACTATGGCTACACCTTC. Translation: CASSQDAKAGSNYGYTF.

This clone was seen once. This rearrangement joins TRBV19 to TRBJ2-7, with D maybe TRBD2 (7 bases). This CDR3 is 13 amino acids long. The germline V gene encodes CDR1 LNHDA and CDR2 SQIVND (reference sequence). V was shortened by 11 bases and J by 4 bases, with 18 bases between the two germline ends. CDR3 in amino acids: CALGGDTRYEQYF. The CDR3 nucleotides read TGTGCCCTAGGGGGGGACACTAGATACGAGCAGTACTTC.

A note on this clone: Other DNA sequences in the same sample also yield this CDR3. This chain connects TRBV19 to TRBJ1-5, with D perhaps matching TRBD1 (6 bases). Germline assignment: CDR1 LNHDA and CDR2 SQIVND (reference sequence). V lost 4 bases and J 7 bases, leaving 20 bases between the germline ends. The CDR3 is 16 amino acids. The CDR3 loop reads CASSSPPSGVGQPQHF. For the CDR3, the DNA is TGTGCCAGTAGTAGCCCCCCGTCAGGGGTCGGACAGCCCCAGCATTTT.

This chain joins TRBV7-8 and TRBJ2-3, with TRBD2 identical over 11 bases. Losses at the gene ends were 7 bases for V and 0 bases for J; bases not matched to a gene: 21. Germline loops: CDR1 SGHVS, CDR2 FQNEAQ. This CDR3 has 21 residues. CDR3 in amino acids: CASTDRLAGGPSTESTDTQYF. The CDR3 region has the DNA TGTGCCAGCACCGACCGCTTAGCGGGAGGGCCGAGCACAGAGAGCACAGATACGCAGTATTTT.

The J gene is TRBJ2-5, the V gene TRBV4-1; 8 nucleotides line up with TRBD2. The germline CDR1 and CDR2 sequences are MGHRA and YSYEKL. Trimming took 4 bases from V and 5 from J; bases not matched to a gene: 15. There are 17 residues in the CDR3. The CDR3 DNA is TGCGCCAGCAGCCCAACAGCTAGCGGGCGGGGGTATGAGACCCAGTACTTC. Translating gives CASSPTASGRGYETQYF.

V usage is TRBV18 and J usage is TRBJ1-1; no reliable D call. CDR3 length equals 14 residues. The V end was cut by 3 bases, the J end by 0 bases, with 8 bases between. CDR1 and CDR2 (germline): KGHSH, LQKENI. In DNA, the CDR3 is TGTGCCAGCTCACCTTCGGGGATGAACACTGAAGCTTTCTTT. It codes for CASSPSGMNTEAFF.

The V gene is TRBV13, the J gene TRBJ1-2, with 9 positions matching TRBD1. The J segment lost 4 bases and the V segment lost 4 bases, leaving 4 bases of the junction unmatched. Germline CDR1 is PRHDT and CDR2 is FYEKMQ (reference sequence). CDR3 size: 14 residues. The CDR3 region has the DNA TGTGCCAGCAGCTCTAGGGACAGGGTCTATGGCTACACCTTC. This sequence encodes CASSSRDRVYGYTF.

This clone was seen a handful of times. The chain is built from TRBV7-9 and TRBJ1-4, with TRBD1 matching 8 bases. V shed 5 bases, J shed 6 bases, and the junction held 5 bases outside the gene matches. This CDR3 region has 14 residues. In germline, CDR1 is SEHNR, CDR2 FQNEAQ (reference sequence). CDR3 bases: TGTGCCAGCAGCCCCGGGACAGGAGATGAAAAACTGTTTTTT. Translated: CASSPGTGDEKLFF.

The CDR3 sequence: CASSEFGRTDPQMNYGYTF. For the CDR3, the DNA is TGTGCCAGCAGTGAATTTGGCAGGACAGATCCACAGATGAACTATGGCTACACCTTC. The rearrangement links TRBV2 to TRBJ1-2, with D possibly TRBD1 on 6 matching bases. The CDR3 has 19 amino acids. The germline V gene encodes CDR1 SNHLY and CDR2 FYNNEI. V gave up 2 bases and J gave up 2 bases, with 24 bases separating them.

The V and J genes are TRBV25-1 and TRBJ2-7; 7 bases map to TRBD1. Trimming removed 0 bases from V and 5 bases from J; junction bases left unmatched: 7. The CDR3 covers 15 residues. CDR1 is MGHDK, CDR2 SYGVNS, per germline. CDR3 sequence reads: CASSEYIQGRHEQYF. In DNA, the CDR3 is TGTGCCAGCAGTGAATATATACAGGGGCGTCACGAGCAGTACTTC.

The chain joins TRBV5-4 to TRBJ2-1, with TRBD1 matching 7 bases. There are 15 residues in the CDR3. V was pared by 5 bases and J by 4 bases, with 9 bases of the junction left unmatched. The germline V gene has CDR1 SGHNT and CDR2 YYREEE (reference sequence). The CDR3 nucleotides read TGTGCCAGCAGTTCCGGGACAGAGAGTTACAATGAGCAGTTCTTC. Translated: CASSSGTESYNEQFF. The full variable domain, in which reference TRBV5-4 and TRBJ2-1 provide the parts outside the CDR3, is ETGVTQSPTHLIKTRGQQVTLRCSSQSGHNTVSWYQQALGQGPQFIFQYYREEENGRGNFPPRFSGLQFPNYSSELNVNALELDDSALYLCASSSGTESYNEQFFGPGTRLTVL.

The V call is TRBV27, the J call TRBJ2-3; D is ambiguous. V was cut by 2 bases and J by 5 bases, with 11 bases left in between. The germline gives CDR1 MNHEY, CDR2 SMNVEV (reference sequence). The CDR3 consists of 14 residues. The CDR3 region has the DNA TGTGCCAGCAGTTTAGTTACCCCGGGAGATACGCAGTATTTT. It yields the protein CASSLVTPGDTQYF.

This chain uses TRBV28 with TRBJ1-1, with a weak D call TRBD1 (6 bases). The V gene lost 4 bases and the J gene lost 6 bases, with 15 bases spanning the gap. Germline CDR1 reads MDHEN; CDR2 reads SYDVKM. This CDR3 contains 14 residues. CDR3 region: CASSYRQEEPEAFF. For the CDR3, the DNA is TGTGCCAGCAGTTATCGACAGGAGGAACCTGAAGCTTTCTTT.

The chain employs TRBV10-3 and TRBJ2-7; 7 positions match TRBD1. V gave up 10 bases and J gave up 5 bases; unmatched junction bases: 11. Germline V lookup: CDR1 ENHRY, CDR2 SYGVKD. The CDR3 spans 13 residues. Here the CDR3 reads CATKPGTVDEQYF. CDR3 nucleotide sequence: TGTGCCACAAAGCCCGGGACAGTAGACGAGCAGTACTTC.

The chain combines TRBV19 with TRBJ1-1; TRBD1 is a possible D gene (6 bases). Trimming shortened V by 3 bases and J by 1 base, and 21 bases separated the two germline ends. Germline CDR1 is LNHDA and CDR2 is SQIVND (reference sequence). CDR3 length: 18 residues. This CDR3 is CASSISPGATIGNTEAFF. The CDR3 DNA reads TGTGCCAGTAGTATCTCACCAGGGGCTACCATCGGGAACACTGAAGCTTTCTTT.

This clone has just one count. This CDR3 reads CASSPVLASDTQYF. The CDR3 DNA follows: TGTGCCAGTAGCCCCGTACTAGCCTCAGATACGCAGTATTTT. The chain uses TRBV19 and TRBJ2-3; D might be TRBD2 (6 bases). With 6 bases removed from V and 4 bases from J, the gap between germline ends came to 14 bases. Germline V gives CDR1 LNHDA, CDR2 SQIVND (reference sequence). This CDR3 contains 14 residues. Filled out from reference TRBV19 and TRBJ2-3, the complete variable domain reads DGGITQSPKYLFRKEGQNVTLSCEQNLNHDAMYWYRQDPGQGLRLIYYSQIVNDFQKGDIAEGYSVSREKKESFPLTVTSAQKNPTAFYLCASSPVLASDTQYFGPGTRLTVL.

The chain couples TRBV12-5 to TRBJ2-3, with D uncertain. Trimming took off 4 bases at V and 6 bases at J, with 11 bases between the two ends. There are 13 residues in the CDR3. The germline CDR1 and CDR2 sequences are LGHNT and FRNRAP. CDR3 loop: CASGSLIRDTQYF. CDR3 DNA sequence: TGTGCTAGTGGTTCACTAATCCGGGATACGCAGTATTTT. The full variable domain, in which reference TRBV12-5 and TRBJ2-3 provide the parts outside the CDR3, is DARVTQTPRHKVTEMGQEVTMRCQPILGHNTVFWYRQTMMQGLELLAYFRNRAPLDDSGMPKDRFSAEMPDATLATLKIQPSEPRDSAVYFCASGSLIRDTQYFGPGTRLTVL.

The chain joins TRBV14 to TRBJ2-3, with TRBD1 as a possible D gene (6 bases). CDR3 length: 16 amino acids. In germline, CDR1 is SGHDN, CDR2 FVKESK. Trimming removed 4 bases from V and 1 base from J, with 15 bases in between. DNA of the CDR3: TGTGCCAGCAGCCCAAAGCAGGGGTGGGGCACAGATACGCAGTATTTT. As protein: CASSPKQGWGTDTQYF.

This chain connects TRBV11-3 to TRBJ2-3; 9 bases align to TRBD2. The CDR3 totals 17 residues. Germline V gene sequence: CDR1 SGHNT, CDR2 YENEEA. J was trimmed by 3 bases and V by 0 bases; bases with no gene match: 7. This CDR3 reads CASSLESGRTGTDTQYF. Here the CDR3 DNA reads TGTGCCAGCAGCTTAGAGAGCGGGAGGACTGGGACAGATACGCAGTATTTT. Full variable domain (rest looked up from reference TRBV11-3 and TRBJ2-3): EAGVVQSPRYKIIEKKQPVAFWCNPISGHNTLYWYLQNLGQGPELLIRYENEEAVDDSQLPKDRFSAERLKGVDSTLKIQPAELGDSAVYLCASSLESGRTGTDTQYFGPGTRLTVL.

In its sample, this clone was seen once. V and J are TRBV6-1 and TRBJ2-5, with TRBD1 matching 7 bases. Losses at the gene ends were 7 bases for V and 1 base for J; bases not matched to a gene: 9. The germline V gene has CDR1 MNHNS and CDR2 SASEGT. This CDR3 region has 15 residues. Here the CDR3 reads CASNKGGPLQETQYF. The CDR3 bases are TGTGCCAGCAATAAAGGGGGCCCCCTCCAAGAGACCCAGTACTTC.